This TCR beta chain was obtained from a study of identical twins. No donor was unhealthy or non-Caucasian. Germline V gene lookup returns CDR1 MRHNA and CDR2 SNTAGT. This CDR3 spans 13 amino acids. Trimming pared 4 bases from V and 4 bases from J, leaving 10 bases between. TCRdb re-called the 5' RACE reads with MiXCR, one entry per CDR3 protein. This sample has around 470,000 distinct CDR3 sequences, with 11% to 15% found just once. In addition, the sample was reused for a study of yellow fever vaccine responses in identical twins.

The sequence was obtained from a woman between 18 and 29 years old in good health. The genes are TRBV6-4 and TRBJ2-5; D unresolved. Sequenced sample: CD4+ T cells sorted from blood. In nucleotides, the CDR3 is TGTGCCAGCAGTGGTAATGTTGGAGAGACCCAGTACTTC. This translates into CASSGNVGETQYF.